Detailed here is one T cell receptor beta chain. These data belong to a study of T cell clones after liver transplantation. Whole-study context: Standard immunosuppression, with no induction, continued until 12-24 months after transplant. Blood was drawn pre-transplant, before withdrawal, and after full or failed withdrawal.

Sequencing used immunoSEQ multiplex PCR; TCRdb keeps in-frame clones, though not all of them. This sample yields fewer than 20,000 clones, of which more than 80% are seen a single time; 10% to 15% belongs to the top ten. Sequenced material: CD8+ T cells from blood, taken just over 45 months after liver transplant. This sequence originates from a human patient who received a liver transplant. Some T cells may be transferred from the graft donor.

The CDR3 coding sequence is TGCGCCAGCAGCCAAGAGGAAGCCAAGTACGAGCAGTACTTC. This sequence encodes CASSQEEAKYEQYF. This chain connects TRBV4-1 to TRBJ2-7; unclear D gene. Between the trimmed V and J ends, which lost 0 bases and 4 bases, there was a span of 10 bases. The germline V gene has CDR1 MGHRA and CDR2 YSYEKL. This CDR3 is 14 amino acids long.